The 10 T cell receptor beta chains presented below share a single source sample, sequenced in a study of blood T cell repertoires in COVID-19. The protocol was immunoSEQ multiplex PCR, while the TCRdb copy is restricted to in-frame clones and leaves out a portion. The table shows hundreds of thousands of clones, with around 87% occurring only once. The sequencing input was peripheral blood. The receptors come from a woman aged 40 to 50 with COVID-19, enrolled during active disease.

The chain employs TRBV6-2 or TRBV6-3 and TRBJ1-2; TRBD1 is a possible D gene (5 bases). Trimming took 6 bases from V and 5 from J, leaving 16 bases between them. The CDR3 covers 14 residues. Germline-derived CDR1 and CDR2 are MNHEY and SVGEGT. The CDR3 sequence is CASSLRGGRYGYTF. The CDR3 DNA reads TGTGCCAGCAGCCTCCGGGGGGGTCGGTATGGCTACACCTTC.

The CDR3 region has the DNA TGTGCTAGTGGGGGACAGTTCTCCTACGAGCAGTACTTC. Its translation is CASGGQFSYEQYF. The chain is built from TRBV12-5 and TRBJ2-7, with 7 bases identical to TRBD1. V gave up 6 bases and J gave up 0 bases; unmatched junction bases: 2. This CDR3 contains 13 residues. The germline CDR1 and CDR2 sequences are LGHNT and FRNRAP.

The chain couples TRBV19 to TRBJ2-6; a possible D gene is TRBD2 (6 bases). Germline loops: CDR1 LNHDA, CDR2 SQIVND (reference sequence). Deletions cut 6 bases from V and 2 bases from J, with 14 bases between. The CDR3 has 16 residues. The CDR3 DNA follows: TGTGCCAGTAGGCCGCGGAGGGGTCCTGGGGCCAACGTCCTGACTTTC. Protein sequence: CASRPRRGPGANVLTF.

The chain recombines TRBV30 with TRBJ1-1; 7 bases map to TRBD1. The germline CDR1 and CDR2 sequences are GTSNPN and SVGIG (reference sequence). Trimming cost V 2 bases and J 3 bases; bases outside gene matches: 9. This CDR3 comprises 15 residues. Here the CDR3 DNA reads TGTGCCTGGAGTCTTCGGGACAGAGGGGACACTGAAGCTTTCTTT. Amino acid sequence: CAWSLRDRGDTEAFF.

The chain joins TRBV28 to TRBJ1-5; 8 bases line up with TRBD1. The V and J ends lost 7 bases and 9 bases, in that order; junction bases with no gene match: 14. This CDR3 contains 15 residues. The V gene's germline CDR1 is MDHEN and CDR2 SYDVKM. The CDR3 reads CASIPRTGKYRPQHF. The CDR3 nucleotides read TGTGCCAGCATTCCCCGGACAGGGAAATATAGGCCCCAGCATTTT.

The rearrangement joins TRBV27 to TRBJ2-1; TRBD2 matches 8 bases. This CDR3 is 17 amino acids long. Germline V gene sequence: CDR1 MNHEY, CDR2 SMNVEV (reference sequence). The V segment lost 6 bases and the J segment 4 bases; nucleotides outside the gene matches: 14. The chain's CDR3 is CASSHLSGDRVYNEQFF. DNA for the CDR3: TGTGCCAGCAGCCACCTTAGCGGGGATCGAGTTTACAATGAGCAGTTCTTC.

The table lists this clone with a count of one. CDR3 protein: CASSQDGQGGNQPQHF. The CDR3 DNA reads TGCGCCAGCAGCCAAGATGGGCAGGGAGGTAATCAGCCCCAGCATTTT. The chain joins TRBV4-1 to TRBJ1-5, with a weak D call TRBD1 (5 bases). V was trimmed by 0 bases and J by 4 bases, leaving 13 bases between them. The CDR3 is made up of 16 amino acids. Germline lookup yields CDR1 MGHRA and CDR2 YSYEKL.

The V and J genes are TRBV7-9 and TRBJ1-5, with D unresolved. Germline V CDR1 and CDR2: SEHNR, FQNEAQ (reference sequence). The V end was cut by 3 bases, the J end by 4 bases, with 4 bases between. CDR3 length: 12 amino acids. CDR3 DNA: TGTGCCAGCAGCTTCCCTAATCAGCCCCAGCATTTT. This codes for CASSFPNQPQHF.

V gene TRBV6-5 combines with J gene TRBJ2-5; no definite D call. The CDR3 has 13 residues. Germline values: CDR1 MNHEY, CDR2 SVGAGI. The V gene lost 5 bases and the J gene lost 5 bases, with 12 bases spanning the gap. The CDR3, as DNA: TGTGCCAGCAGTCCTATGGTCGGGGAGACCCAGTACTTC. Its protein is CASSPMVGETQYF.

This clone appeared a few times. The chain carries TRBV6-1 and TRBJ1-4; the D gene is possibly TRBD1 (5 bases). The CDR3 runs to 16 residues. Germline V CDR1 and CDR2: MNHNS, SASEGT. The V end was cut by 2 bases, the J end by 8 bases, with 18 bases between. CDR3 bases: TGTGCCAGCAGTGAATTGGTGGCGGGGGGAGGGGAAAAACTGTTTTTT. Its protein is CASSELVAGGGEKLFF.